This T cell receptor beta chain was sequenced for a study of OX40 agonist ivuxolimab in advanced cancers. Overall study context: Participants could have had prior anti-PD-1, anti-PD-L1 or anti-CTLA-4 therapy, and around 40% had some.

The CDR3 length is 16 residues. CDR1 and CDR2 from the germline V gene are MNHEY and SMNVEV (reference sequence). The V and J ends lost 7 bases and 4 bases, in that order; junction bases with no gene match: 13. Assay used: immunoSEQ multiplex PCR; TCRdb lists only in-frame clones, some missing. The sample yields 40,000 to 55,000 clones, 80% to 90% seen once. The specimen was CD4+ or CD8+ T cells sorted from blood, collected in a trial of the OX40 agonist ivuxolimab. V usage is TRBV27 and J usage is TRBJ2-3; 8 bases are shared with TRBD2. The receptor comes from an adult with an advanced solid tumor such as melanoma, head and neck, liver or kidney cancer. As DNA, the CDR3 is TGTGCCAGCAAGTTTAATCCGGGACTAGGCGCAGATACGCAGTATTTT. Its protein product is CASKFNPGLGADTQYF.